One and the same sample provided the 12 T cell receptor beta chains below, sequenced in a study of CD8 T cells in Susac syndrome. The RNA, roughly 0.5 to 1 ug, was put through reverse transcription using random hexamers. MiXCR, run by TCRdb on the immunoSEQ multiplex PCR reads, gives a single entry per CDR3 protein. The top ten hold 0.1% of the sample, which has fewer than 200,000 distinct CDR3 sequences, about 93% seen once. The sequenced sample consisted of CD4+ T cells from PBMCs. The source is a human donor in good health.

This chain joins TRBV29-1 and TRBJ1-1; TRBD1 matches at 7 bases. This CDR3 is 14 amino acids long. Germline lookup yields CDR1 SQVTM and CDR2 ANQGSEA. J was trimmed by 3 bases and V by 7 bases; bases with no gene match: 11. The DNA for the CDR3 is TGCAGCGGGGGACAGTCACTGGGGGACACTGAAGCTTTCTTT. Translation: CSGGQSLGDTEAFF.

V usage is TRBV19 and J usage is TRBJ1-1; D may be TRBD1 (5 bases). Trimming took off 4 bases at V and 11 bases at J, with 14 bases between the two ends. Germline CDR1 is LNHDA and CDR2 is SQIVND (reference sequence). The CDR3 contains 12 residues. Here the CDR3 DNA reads TGTGCCAGTAGTACGACGGAAGGGGTGGCTTTCTTT. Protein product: CASSTTEGVAFF.

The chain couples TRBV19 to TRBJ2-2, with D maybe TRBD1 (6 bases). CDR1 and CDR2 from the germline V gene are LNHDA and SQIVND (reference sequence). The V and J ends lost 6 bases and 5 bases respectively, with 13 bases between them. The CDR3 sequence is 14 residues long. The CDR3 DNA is TGTGCCAGTAGGCCGGGACATCAGACCGGGGAGCTGTTTTTT. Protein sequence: CASRPGHQTGELFF.

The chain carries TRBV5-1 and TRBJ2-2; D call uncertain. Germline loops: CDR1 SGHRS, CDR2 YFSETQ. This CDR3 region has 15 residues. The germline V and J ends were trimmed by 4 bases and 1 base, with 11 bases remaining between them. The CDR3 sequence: CASSPYNKNTGELFF. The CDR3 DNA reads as TGCGCCAGCAGCCCCTACAACAAGAACACCGGGGAGCTGTTTTTT.

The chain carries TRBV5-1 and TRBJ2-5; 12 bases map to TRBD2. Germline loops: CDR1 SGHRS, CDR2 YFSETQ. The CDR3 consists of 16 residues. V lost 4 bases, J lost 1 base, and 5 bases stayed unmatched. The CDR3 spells CASSQTSGGLQETQYF. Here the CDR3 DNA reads TGCGCCAGCAGCCAGACTAGCGGGGGCCTCCAAGAGACCCAGTACTTC.

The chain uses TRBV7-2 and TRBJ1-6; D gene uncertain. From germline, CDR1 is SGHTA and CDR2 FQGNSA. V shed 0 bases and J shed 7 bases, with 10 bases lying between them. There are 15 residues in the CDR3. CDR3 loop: CASSLASTWNSPLHF. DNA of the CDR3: TGTGCCAGCAGCTTAGCGAGCACTTGGAATTCACCCCTCCACTTT.

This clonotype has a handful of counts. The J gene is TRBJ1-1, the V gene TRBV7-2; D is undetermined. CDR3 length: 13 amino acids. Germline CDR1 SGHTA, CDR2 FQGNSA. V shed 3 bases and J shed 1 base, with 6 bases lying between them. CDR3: CASSLIGNTEAFF. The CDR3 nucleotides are TGTGCCAGCAGCTTGATCGGGAACACTGAAGCTTTCTTT.

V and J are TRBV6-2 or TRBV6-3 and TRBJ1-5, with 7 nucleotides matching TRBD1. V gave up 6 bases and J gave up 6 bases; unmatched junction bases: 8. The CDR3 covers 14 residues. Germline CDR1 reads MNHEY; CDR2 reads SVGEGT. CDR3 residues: CASSEQGVTQPQHF. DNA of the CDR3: TGTGCCAGCAGCGAGCAGGGGGTCACTCAGCCCCAGCATTTT.

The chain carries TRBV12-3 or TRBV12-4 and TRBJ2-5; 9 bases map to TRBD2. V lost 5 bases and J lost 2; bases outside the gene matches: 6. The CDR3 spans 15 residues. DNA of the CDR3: TGTGCCAGCAGTCCTAATAGCGGGGGACAAGAGACCCAGTACTTC. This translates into CASSPNSGGQETQYF.

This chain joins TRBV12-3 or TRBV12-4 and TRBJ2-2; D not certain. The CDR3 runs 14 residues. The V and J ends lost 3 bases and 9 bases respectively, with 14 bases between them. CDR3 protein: CASSFDSLARELFF. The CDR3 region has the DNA TGTGCCAGCAGTTTCGACTCCCTTGCGCGGGAGCTGTTTTTT.

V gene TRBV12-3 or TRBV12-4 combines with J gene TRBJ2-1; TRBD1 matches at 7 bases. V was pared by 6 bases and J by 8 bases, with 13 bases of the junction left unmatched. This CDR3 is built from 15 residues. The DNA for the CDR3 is TGTGCCAGCAGGCAGACAGGGAACGGTGCGTATGAGCAGTTCTTC. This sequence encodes CASRQTGNGAYEQFF.

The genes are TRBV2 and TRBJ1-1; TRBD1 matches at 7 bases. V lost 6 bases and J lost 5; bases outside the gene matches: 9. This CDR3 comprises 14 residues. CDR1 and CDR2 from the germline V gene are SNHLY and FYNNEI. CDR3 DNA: TGTGCCAGCAGCTCCACCGCAGGGGGTACTGAAGCTTTCTTT. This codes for CASSSTAGGTEAFF.